The 20 T cell receptor beta chains presented below share a single source sample, sequenced in a study of blood T cells in healthy people across ages. PCR was performed a second time for about 7 to 12 cycles using a sample-barcoded 5' primer and a J-beta primer mix. Using its own MiXCR run on the 5' RACE reads, TCRdb lists one record per CDR3 protein. Of roughly 570,000 distinct CDR3 sequences in the sample, 25% to 30% were seen once. The sequenced sample was blood. All receptors derive from an older woman in good health.

A few counts support this clonotype. Compared with germline, one end of the junction differs, possibly owing to a read error. This sequence joins TRBV29-1 and TRBJ2-7, with D perhaps given as TRBD1 or TRBD2 (5 bases each). This CDR3 has 13 amino acids. Germline V gene sequence: CDR1 SQVTM, CDR2 ANQGSEA. The CDR3 loop reads CSGGSGRSYGQYF. CDR3 nucleotides: TGCAGCGGGGGGTCGGGAAGGTCCTACGGGCAGTACTTC.

This clonotype was seen only a few times. This rearrangement joins TRBV7-6 to TRBJ1-1, with TRBD1 identical over 9 bases. V lost 5 bases to trimming and J lost 1 base; unmatched junction nucleotides: 5. Per germline, CDR1 SGHVS and CDR2 FNYEAQ. The CDR3 extends over 15 amino acids. The DNA for the CDR3 is TGTGCCAGCAGCCCACAGGGGGCAAAGAACACTGAAGCTTTCTTT. This encodes CASSPQGAKNTEAFF. The full variable domain, completed using reference TRBV7-6 and TRBJ1-1, is GAGVSQSPRYKVTKRGQDVALRCDPISGHVSLYWYRQALGQGPEFLTYFNYEAQQDKSGLPNDRFSAERPEGSISTLTIQRTEQRDSAMYRCASSPQGAKNTEAFFGQGTRLTVV.

This clonotype was picked up a small number of times. The V gene is TRBV6-1, the J gene TRBJ2-6; D may be TRBD2 (6 bases). The germline V gene encodes CDR1 MNHNS and CDR2 SASEGT. V shed 11 bases and J shed 3 bases, with 20 bases lying between them. The CDR3 spans 16 residues. CDR3 loop: CACTLGTDYGANVLTF. DNA of the CDR3: TGTGCCTGCACCCTAGGGACTGACTATGGGGCCAACGTCCTGACTTTC.

The chain links TRBV19 to TRBJ2-1; 7 nucleotides agree with TRBD1. CDR1 LNHDA and CDR2 SQIVND come from the germline V gene (reference sequence). V gave up 6 bases and J gave up 5 bases; unmatched junction bases: 13. CDR3 length: 16 amino acids. The CDR3 DNA follows: TGTGCCAGTAGCAGTCACAGGGGAAACTTGGACAATGAGCAGTTCTTC. This gives the protein CASSSHRGNLDNEQFF.

V gene TRBV12-3 or TRBV12-4 combines with J gene TRBJ1-5; D possibly corresponds to TRBD1 (5 bases). The CDR3 is made up of 15 amino acids. The V end was cut by 7 bases, the J end by 2 bases, with 15 bases between. The CDR3 region has the DNA TGTGCCAGCATTGACAGCTCCACTCGCAATCAGCCCCAGCATTTT. Translated: CASIDSSTRNQPQHF.

CDR3 nucleotide sequence: TGTGCCGTCGGACAAAACAATCAGCCCCAGCATTTT. Protein sequence: CAVGQNNQPQHF. The rearrangement uses TRBV3-1 and TRBJ1-5; the D gene is possibly TRBD1 (5 bases). CDR3 size: 12 residues. V was clipped by 11 bases and J by 3 bases, with 11 bases between them. CDR1 is LGHDT and CDR2 is YNNKEL in the germline V gene (reference sequence).

The chain links TRBV7-9 to TRBJ1-2; D uncertain. CDR1 and CDR2 (germline): SEHNR, FQNEAQ (reference sequence). This CDR3 spans 13 amino acids. Trimming removed 5 bases from V and 3 bases from J, with 10 bases in between. CDR3 in amino acids: CASSLTAYYGYTF. DNA of the CDR3: TGTGCCAGCAGCCTGACTGCGTACTATGGCTACACCTTC.

This clonotype was seen a few times. The rearrangement links TRBV4-3 to TRBJ1-4; 7 bases align to TRBD1. With 0 bases clipped from V and 8 bases from J, the junction kept 12 bases outside the gene matches. Germline CDR1 is LGHNA and CDR2 is YSLEER. The CDR3 spans 17 residues. The CDR3 DNA reads as TGCGCCAGCAGCCAAGATTTTGGGACAGCGGCTGTCGAAAAACTGTTTTTT. Translated: CASSQDFGTAAVEKLFF.

This clonotype turned up a few times. The V gene is TRBV5-5, the J gene TRBJ2-1; 8 positions match TRBD2. Germline V gene lookup returns CDR1 SGHKS and CDR2 YYEKEE (reference sequence). Germline trimming cut 4 bases from V and 0 bases from J; bases unmatched to any gene: 6. The CDR3 spans 16 residues. CDR3 nucleotide sequence: TGTGCCAGCAGCAACCCGGGGGGGCTCTCCTACAATGAGCAGTTCTTC. This translates into CASSNPGGLSYNEQFF.

This clonotype has a count of ten or more. This chain joins TRBV28 and TRBJ2-5; D perhaps matches TRBD1 (5 bases). Trimming removed 5 bases at V and 9 bases at J, with 22 bases between. The CDR3 is 15 amino acids. The V gene's germline CDR1 is MDHEN and CDR2 SYDVKM. The CDR3: CASSGAGSQFLAQYF. CDR3 bases: TGTGCCAGCAGTGGAGCAGGGTCCCAATTTTTGGCCCAGTACTTC.

Only a few counts were recorded for this clonotype. The CDR3 is CASRTDYEQFF. The CDR3 DNA reads as TGTGCCAGCAGGACCGACTATGAGCAGTTCTTC. The V gene is TRBV12-3 or TRBV12-4, the J gene TRBJ2-1, with unresolved D. V was cut by 6 bases and J by 8 bases, with 8 bases left in between. CDR3 length: 11 residues.

J is TRBJ1-4 and V is TRBV18; D gene unclear. This CDR3 has 13 residues. V was shortened by 5 bases and J by 4 bases, with 8 bases between the two germline ends. CDR1 and CDR2 (germline): KGHSH, LQKENI. The CDR3 coding sequence is TGTGCCAGCTCAGGATCGGATAATGAAAAACTGTTTTTT. It specifies CASSGSDNEKLFF.

This clonotype was seen more than once but under ten times. The chain couples TRBV12-5 to TRBJ2-5; D is tentatively TRBD1 or TRBD2 (6 bases each). This CDR3 comprises 14 residues. The germline CDR1 and CDR2 sequences are LGHNT and FRNRAP. V was trimmed by 4 bases and J by 5 bases, leaving 14 bases between them. CDR3 in amino acids: CASGSGGNWETQYF. The DNA of the CDR3 is TGTGCTAGTGGTTCCGGGGGCAATTGGGAGACCCAGTACTTC.

This clonotype was found many times. This chain joins TRBV9 and TRBJ1-2; D is ambiguous. This CDR3 has 16 amino acids. The germline V gene encodes CDR1 SGDLS and CDR2 YYNGEE. With 0 bases removed from V and 5 bases from J, the gap between germline ends came to 17 bases. Written as DNA, the CDR3 is TGTGCCAGCAGCGTAGGGTTCGGGCTTAGGGAGTATGGCTACACCTTC. Residues: CASSVGFGLREYGYTF.

The CDR3 bases are TGTGCCAGCAGCTTTCTGGGCAATGAGCAGTTCTTC. Its translation is CASSFLGNEQFF. The rearrangement joins TRBV5-6 to TRBJ2-1; D remains ambiguous. The V gene lost 2 bases and the J gene lost 6 bases, with 6 bases spanning the gap. This CDR3 is 12 amino acids long. Germline CDR1 is SGHDT and CDR2 is YYEEEE. The full variable domain, its missing parts supplied by reference TRBV5-6 and TRBJ2-1, is DAGVTQSPTHLIKTRGQQVTLRCSPKSGHDTVSWYQQALGQGPQFIFQYYEEEERQRGNFPDRFSGHQFPNYSSELNVNALLLGDSALYLCASSFLGNEQFFGPGTRLTVL.

This rearrangement joins TRBV4-2 to TRBJ1-5, with D perhaps matching TRBD1 (6 bases). The CDR3 contains 17 residues. Trimming took 4 bases from V and 3 from J, leaving 19 bases between them. CDR1 and CDR2 from the germline V gene are LGHNA and YNFKEQ. The CDR3 loop reads CASSPEQGNFDNQPQHF. The CDR3 nucleotides read TGTGCCAGCAGCCCCGAGCAGGGGAATTTTGACAATCAGCCCCAGCATTTT.

The chain links TRBV7-3 to TRBJ1-1; 7 bases are shared with TRBD1. The V gene's germline CDR1 is SGHTA and CDR2 FQGTGA. CDR3 size: 14 residues. The V and J ends lost 5 bases and 2 bases, in that order; junction bases with no gene match: 5. The CDR3 region is CASSAWTGNTEAFF. In nucleotides, the CDR3 is TGTGCCAGCAGCGCATGGACAGGCAACACTGAAGCTTTCTTT.

The rearrangement joins TRBV7-8 to TRBJ1-1, with D possibly TRBD1 on 6 matching bases. Germline values: CDR1 SGHVS, CDR2 FQNEAQ. This CDR3 is 14 amino acids long. V was cut by 7 bases and J by 5 bases, with 17 bases left in between. The CDR3 loop reads CASNSQGKVTEAFF. Here the CDR3 DNA reads TGTGCCAGCAACTCACAGGGTAAAGTGACTGAAGCTTTCTTT.

This clonotype was counted only a few times. The chain has TRBV6-4 and TRBJ2-5, with D perhaps TRBD2 (6 bases). The CDR3 consists of 21 residues. Trimming removed 9 bases from V and 2 bases from J, with 37 bases in between. Germline CDR1 reads MRHNA; CDR2 reads SNTAGT. The chain's CDR3 is CASTPLRAGLRVNVGQETQYF. Written as DNA, the CDR3 is TGTGCCAGTACTCCCTTGAGGGCGGGACTTCGGGTCAACGTCGGTCAAGAGACCCAGTACTTC.

In this sample, this clonotype turned up many times. This chain links TRBV5-5 with TRBJ2-4; the match to TRBD1 covers 7 bases. This CDR3 has 15 residues. From germline, CDR1 is SGHKS and CDR2 YYEKEE (reference sequence). Trimming at V came to 4 bases and at J to 6 bases, leaving 10 bases not matched to a gene. CDR3 sequence reads: CASSPYPGQLNIQYF. In DNA form, the CDR3 reads TGTGCCAGCAGCCCGTACCCGGGACAGTTAAACATTCAGTACTTC.